The 3 T cell receptor beta chains presented below share a single source sample, sequenced in a study of blood T cell repertoires in COVID-19. Method: immunoSEQ multiplex PCR; TCRdb's copy keeps in-frame clones and lacks some. This sample has hundreds of thousands of clones; 70% to 90% occur once, and the top ten carry about 3.3%. The source material was PBMCs or T cells enriched from blood (not recorded which). The receptors were sampled from a woman aged 40 to 50 with acute COVID-19.

The chain recombines TRBV11-3 with TRBJ2-7; 7 nucleotides agree with TRBD2. The ends lost 5 bases at V and 4 bases at J; junction bases unmatched: 5. Germline V gene lookup returns CDR1 SGHNT and CDR2 YENEEA. The CDR3 is made up of 13 amino acids. The CDR3, as DNA: TGTGCCAGCAGCGTAGGACTAGAATACGAGCAGTACTTC. Its protein is CASSVGLEYEQYF.

The rearrangement links TRBV13 to TRBJ1-1, with TRBD1 matching over 8 bases. J lost 4 bases, V lost 8 bases, and 15 bases had no gene match. Germline loops: CDR1 PRHDT, CDR2 FYEKMQ (reference sequence). The CDR3 totals 16 residues. The CDR3 sequence: CASCTGQAGKSTEAFF. The DNA of the CDR3 is TGTGCCAGCTGCACGGGACAGGCAGGAAAAAGCACTGAAGCTTTCTTT.

This clone was seen only once. The chain joins TRBV9 to TRBJ2-3; 9 bases are shared with TRBD1. Trimming took 0 bases from V and 4 from J; bases not matched to a gene: 6. Germline V lookup: CDR1 SGDLS, CDR2 YYNGEE. The CDR3 has 16 amino acids. CDR3 sequence (DNA): TGTGCCAGCAGCGTAGGGGGACAGGGTTACTCAGATACGCAGTATTTT. It translates to CASSVGGQGYSDTQYF.